This T cell receptor (beta chain) was found in a study of OX40 agonist ivuxolimab in advanced cancers. Background on the study: The group had a mean age of roughly 65 years, ranged from about 20 to 79, and was just under 85% male. Checkpoint inhibitors had been given previously to approximately 41% of patients. Findings and caveats of the study: Those patients achieving a partial response at 0.1-3.0 mg/kg showed among the lowest clonal expansion.

CDR1 is GTSNPN and CDR2 is SVGIG in the germline V gene (reference sequence). The J segment lost 4 bases and the V segment lost 5 bases, leaving 2 bases of the junction unmatched. This CDR3 spans 12 amino acids. As concerns this clone: Its antigen is currently unknown.

Assay used: immunoSEQ multiplex PCR; TCRdb lists only in-frame clones, some missing. The data contain approximately 70,000 clones, approximately 92% of them seen just once; the ten biggest clones take up around 1%. The chain is built from TRBV30 and TRBJ1-2; 9 bases are a match to TRBD1. This TCR was sampled from an adult with an advanced solid tumor such as melanoma, head and neck, liver or kidney cancer. The sequences come from CD4+ or CD8+ T cells sorted from blood, collected in a trial of the OX40 agonist ivuxolimab. The CDR3 DNA is TGTGCCTGGGCACAGGGGGCCTATGGCTACACCTTC. Its protein is CAWAQGAYGYTF.